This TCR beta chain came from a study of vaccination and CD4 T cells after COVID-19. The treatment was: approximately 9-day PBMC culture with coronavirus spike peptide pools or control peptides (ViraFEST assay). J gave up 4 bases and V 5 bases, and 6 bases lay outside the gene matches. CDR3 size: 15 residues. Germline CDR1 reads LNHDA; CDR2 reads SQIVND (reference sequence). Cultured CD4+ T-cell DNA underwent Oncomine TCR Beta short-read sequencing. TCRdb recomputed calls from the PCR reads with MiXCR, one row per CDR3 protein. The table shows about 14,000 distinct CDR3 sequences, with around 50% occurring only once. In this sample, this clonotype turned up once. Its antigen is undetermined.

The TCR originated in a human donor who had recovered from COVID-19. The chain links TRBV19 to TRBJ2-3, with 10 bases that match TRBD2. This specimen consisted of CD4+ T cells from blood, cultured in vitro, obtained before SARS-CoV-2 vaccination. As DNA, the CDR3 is TGTGCCAGTAGTTTCCTAGCGGGAGAGTCAGATACGCAGTATTTT. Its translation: CASSFLAGESDTQYF.